The entry below describes one TCR beta chain. Its specificity is unknown. The data were obtained in a study of cytomegalovirus exposure and HLA in healthy donors. Turning to the study itself: A prior study identified roughly 110 million unique TCR beta sequences from roughly 180 million T cells.

The CDR3 sequence is 15 residues long. Germline trimming cut 2 bases from V and 5 bases from J; bases unmatched to any gene: 3. Germline V gene sequence: CDR1 SGHRS, CDR2 YFSETQ. General observations from the study: Most TCR sequences proved rare, with some public TCRs found in many donors. In a later analysis, HLA-C alleles had the fewest associated TCRs, DRB1 alleles the most. Immune exposure information comprised only CMV serostatus.

PCR used 60 Vbeta primers and 13 Jbeta primers. Using immunoSEQ multiplex PCR, the repertoire was profiled, and TCRdb retains in-frame clones only, with some absent. The data contain 50,000 or so clones, 77% of them singletons. The sample consisted of PBMCs. The chain couples TRBV5-1 to TRBJ1-6; TRBD1 matches at 8 bases. The clonotype comes from a middle-aged woman in good health and CMV-seropositive. The CDR3 spells CASSFGQGDNSPLHF. CDR3 DNA sequence: TGCGCCAGCAGCTTTGGACAGGGCGATAATTCACCCCTCCACTTT. Drawing the rest from reference TRBV5-1 and TRBJ1-6, the complete variable domain is KAGVTQTPRYLIKTRGQQVTLSCSPISGHRSVSWYQQTPGQGLQFLFEYFSETQRNKGNFPGRFSGRQFSNSRSEMNVSTLELGDSALYLCASSFGQGDNSPLHFGNGTRLTVT.